These T cell receptor beta chains were read from a single sample in a study of shared clonotypes between healthy human individuals. Clones were sequenced by immunoSEQ multiplex PCR, and TCRdb holds only the in-frame ones, with some missing. The sample includes about 2 million clones, about 95% of them seen just once. What was sequenced was naive CD8+ T cells sorted from blood. The receptors derive from a man between 18 and 29 years old in good health. The CDR3 runs from the conserved cysteine through the conserved F or W. D genes are given only for firm matches. Expanded clones are given a class, and other clones once, few, many or no size at all.

>.|TRBJ2-6|TRBD1|TRBV29-1
CSVEGWDRSSGANVLTF
TGCAGCGTTGAAGGTTGGGACAGGAGCTCTGGGGCCAACGTCCTGACTTTC
>.|TRBJ2-1|TRBD1|TRBV30
CAWSMGQGLYNEQFF
TGTGCCTGGTCCATGGGACAGGGTCTCTACAATGAGCAGTTCTTC
>.|TRBJ1-5|.|TRBV5-4
CASSLSWQDSNQPQHF
TGTGCCAGCAGCCTCAGCTGGCAGGATAGCAATCAGCCCCAGCATTTT
>.|TRBJ2-3|TRBD1|TRBV7-9
CASRPSFGTGGAGDTQYF
TGTGCCAGCAGACCCTCGTTTGGGACAGGGGGCGCGGGAGATACGCAGTATTTT
>.|TRBJ2-2|TRBD1|TRBV27
CASSRGLANTGELFF
TGTGCCAGTTCCAGGGGGTTAGCGAACACCGGGGAGCTGTTTTTT
>.|TRBJ1-2|TRBD1|TRBV5-4
CASSPGQGNYGYTF
TGTGCCAGCAGCCCAGGACAGGGCAACTATGGCTACACCTTC
>.|TRBJ1-1|.|TRBV7-9
CASSSEDTGNTEAFF
TGTGCCAGCAGCTCCGAGGACACAGGGAACACTGAAGCTTTCTTT
>.|TRBJ2-2|.|TRBV15
CATSRDTGELRTGELFF
TGTGCCACCAGCAGAGATACGGGGGAATTGCGAACCGGGGAGCTGTTTTTT
>.|TRBJ1-1|TRBD1|TRBV4-1
CASSQRQGENTEAFF
TGCGCCAGCAGCCAAAGGCAGGGGGAAAACACTGAAGCTTTCTTT
>.|TRBJ2-7|.|TRBV13
CASSPPDSYEQYF
TGTGCCAGCAGCCCACCGGACTCCTACGAGCAGTACTTC
>.|TRBJ2-5|TRBD1|TRBV4-1
CASSQDGTGSQETQYF
TGCGCCAGCAGCCAAGATGGGACAGGGTCGCAAGAGACCCAGTACTTC
>.|TRBJ2-7|.|TRBV5-6
CASSSGLGAASYEQYF
TGTGCCAGCAGCTCCGGATTAGGCGCAGCCTCCTACGAGCAGTACTTC
>.|TRBJ1-1|TRBD1|TRBV7-9
CASSPGQGALSTEAFF
TGTGCCAGCAGCCCCGGACAGGGGGCTTTGAGTACTGAAGCTTTCTTT
>.|TRBJ1-1|.|TRBV30
CAWSDRFF
TGTGCCTGGAGTGACAGGTTTTTT
>.|TRBJ2-1|.|TRBV7-3
CASSLTGGPRDEQFF
TGTGCCAGCAGCTTAACGGGTGGCCCACGGGATGAGCAGTTCTTC
>.|TRBJ2-3|TRBD2|TRBV29-1
CSESGGDRTDTQYF
TGCAGCGAGAGCGGGGGGGATCGCACAGATACGCAGTATTTT
>.|TRBJ1-2|.|TRBV6-5
CASSSGRGYTF
TGTGCCAGCAGTTCCGGGCGCGGCTACACCTTC
>.|TRBJ2-7|TRBD2|TRBV7-2
CASSPLAVSYEQYF
TGTGCCAGCAGCCCTCTAGCGGTCTCCTACGAGCAGTACTTC
>.|TRBJ2-3|TRBD2|TRBV9
CASSVELAGDSDTQYF
TGTGCCAGCAGCGTAGAGCTAGCGGGAGATTCAGATACGCAGTATTTT
>.|TRBJ2-2|.|TRBV9
CASRPTGELFF
TGTGCCAGCAGGCCCACCGGGGAGCTGTTTTTT
>.|TRBJ2-3|TRBD2|TRBV7-9
CAIRKRGGLSDTQYF
TGTGCCATCCGAAAGCGGGGGGGCCTTTCAGATACGCAGTATTTT
>.|TRBJ1-2|.|TRBV5-6
CASSSDRGYGYTF
TGTGCCAGCAGCTCGGACCGGGGCTATGGCTACACCTTC
>.|TRBJ2-1|TRBD2|TRBV7-9
CASTLLAGVHNEQFF
TGTGCCAGCACCCTACTAGCGGGAGTCCACAATGAGCAGTTCTTC
>.|TRBJ2-7|TRBD2|TRBV4-1
CASSPKLADPYEQYF
TGCGCCAGCAGCCCCAAGCTAGCGGACCCCTACGAGCAGTACTTC
>once|TRBJ2-7|TRBD1|TRBV18
CASSPPDRGPYEQYF
TGTGCCAGCTCACCACCCGACAGGGGGCCCTACGAGCAGTACTTC
>.|TRBJ2-1|TRBD2|TRBV7-3
CASSFSGGTYNEQFF
TGTGCCAGCAGCTTTAGCGGGGGGACATACAATGAGCAGTTCTTC
>.|TRBJ2-5|TRBD1|TRBV6-1
CASSGWTGIQETQYF
TGTGCCAGCAGTGGTTGGACAGGGATACAAGAGACCCAGTACTTC
>.|TRBJ2-7|.|TRBV9
CASSVFGGPYEQYF
TGTGCCAGCAGCGTTTTCGGGGGGCCCTACGAGCAGTACTTC
>.|TRBJ1-1|TRBD1|TRBV12-5
CASGMGQGARTEAFF
TGTGCTAGTGGTATGGGACAGGGGGCGAGGACTGAAGCTTTCTTT
>.|TRBJ1-2|.|TRBV4-1
CASSQDPEGGDYGYTF
TGCGCCAGCAGCCAAGATCCTGAGGGGGGAGACTATGGCTACACCTTC
>.|TRBJ2-7|.|TRBV6-5
CASSYSTLYEQYF
TGTGCCAGCAGTTACTCGACTCTCTACGAGCAGTACTTC
>.|TRBJ2-5|TRBD2|TRBV2
CASRERGGQETQYF
TGTGCCAGCAGAGAGCGGGGGGGGCAAGAGACCCAGTACTTC
>.|TRBJ1-5|.|TRBV5-8
CASSPWDSNQPQHF
TGTGCCAGCAGCCCCTGGGACAGCAATCAGCCCCAGCATTTT
>.|TRBJ1-5|.|TRBV6-5
CASSPRGHEYQPQHF
TGTGCCAGCAGTCCCCGAGGGCACGAGTATCAGCCCCAGCATTTT
>.|TRBJ1-5|.|TRBV29-1
CSVRDAGPNQPQHF
TGCAGCGTTCGGGACGCAGGGCCCAATCAGCCCCAGCATTTT
>.|TRBJ1-1|.|TRBV5-8
CASSLAVNTEAFF
TGTGCCAGCAGCTTGGCCGTTAACACTGAAGCTTTCTTT
>.|TRBJ1-5|.|TRBV6-1
CASSESNYGPNQPQHF
TGTGCCAGCAGTGAATCGAACTATGGGCCCAATCAGCCCCAGCATTTT
>.|TRBJ2-5|.|TRBV7-8
CASTWRGVEETQYF
TGTGCCAGCACCTGGAGGGGGGTTGAAGAGACCCAGTACTTC
>.|TRBJ2-1|TRBD2|TRBV6-4
CASSAQLAGERYNEQFF
TGTGCCAGCAGTGCCCAACTAGCGGGAGAGAGATACAATGAGCAGTTCTTC
>.|TRBJ2-7|.|TRBV4-2
CASSHLEGAGEQYF
TGTGCCAGCAGCCACCTGGAGGGGGCTGGCGAGCAGTACTTC
>.|TRBJ2-1|TRBD2|TRBV10-3
CAISDSLAGFNEQFF
TGTGCCATCAGTGATTCGCTAGCGGGATTCAATGAGCAGTTCTTC